This paragraph covers one T cell receptor (beta chain) sequence. The data derive from a study of cytomegalovirus exposure and HLA in healthy donors. Study-wide background: In terms of ancestry, the Caucasian-associated cluster contained 75% to 90% of the approximately 400 genotyped donors.

V shed 1 base and J 5 bases; nucleotides not matched to a gene: 12. CDR1 and CDR2 from the germline V gene are SGHNT and YENEEA. CDR3 length equals 19 residues. Use of 60 Vbeta and 13 Jbeta primers characterized the PCR. Assay: immunoSEQ multiplex PCR; the TCRdb copy retains only in-frame clones and omits some. The sample includes about 160,000 clones, 75% to 85% of them seen just once. The specimen sequenced was PBMCs. This TCR was sampled from a man in his fifties or sixties in good health and CMV-seropositive. The gene calls are TRBV11-3 and TRBJ2-1, with 12 bases that match TRBD1. CDR3 protein: CASSLGDRGQRGPHNEQFF. The DNA for the CDR3 is TGTGCCAGCAGCTTAGGGGACAGGGGGCAACGGGGGCCTCACAATGAGCAGTTCTTC.